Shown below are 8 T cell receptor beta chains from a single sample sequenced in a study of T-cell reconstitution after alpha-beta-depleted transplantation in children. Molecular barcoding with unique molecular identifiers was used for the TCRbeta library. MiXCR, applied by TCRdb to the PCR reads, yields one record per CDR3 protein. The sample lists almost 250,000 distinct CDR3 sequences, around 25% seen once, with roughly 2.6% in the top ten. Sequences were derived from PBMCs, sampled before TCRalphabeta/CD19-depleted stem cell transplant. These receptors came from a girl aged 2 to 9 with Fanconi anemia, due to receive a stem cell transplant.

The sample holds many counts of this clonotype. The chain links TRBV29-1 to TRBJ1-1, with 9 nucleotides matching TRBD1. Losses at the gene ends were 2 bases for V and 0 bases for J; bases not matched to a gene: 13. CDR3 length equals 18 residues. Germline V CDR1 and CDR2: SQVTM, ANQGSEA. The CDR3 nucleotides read TGCAGCGTTGAATACCGCGGGACAGGGCAACTCATGAACACTGAAGCTTTCTTT. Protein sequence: CSVEYRGTGQLMNTEAFF.

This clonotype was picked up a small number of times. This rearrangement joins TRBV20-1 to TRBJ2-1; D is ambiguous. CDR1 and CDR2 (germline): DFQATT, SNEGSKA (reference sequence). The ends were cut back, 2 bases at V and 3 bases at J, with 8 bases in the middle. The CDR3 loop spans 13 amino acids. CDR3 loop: CSARPDNYNEQFF. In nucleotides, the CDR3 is TGCAGTGCTAGACCCGACAACTACAATGAGCAGTTCTTC.

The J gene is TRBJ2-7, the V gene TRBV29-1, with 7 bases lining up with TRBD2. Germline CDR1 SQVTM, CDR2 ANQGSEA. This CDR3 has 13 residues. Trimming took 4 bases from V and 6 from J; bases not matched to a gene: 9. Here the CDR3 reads CSVARSGKGEQYF. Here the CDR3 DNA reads TGCAGCGTTGCTAGAAGCGGGAAGGGCGAGCAGTACTTC.

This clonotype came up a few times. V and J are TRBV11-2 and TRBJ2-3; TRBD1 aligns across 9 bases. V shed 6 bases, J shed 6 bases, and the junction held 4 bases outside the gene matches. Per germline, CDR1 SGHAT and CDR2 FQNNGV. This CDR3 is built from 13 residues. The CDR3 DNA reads TGTGCCAGCAGTTCAGGACAGGGGGATACGCAGTATTTT. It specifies CASSSGQGDTQYF.

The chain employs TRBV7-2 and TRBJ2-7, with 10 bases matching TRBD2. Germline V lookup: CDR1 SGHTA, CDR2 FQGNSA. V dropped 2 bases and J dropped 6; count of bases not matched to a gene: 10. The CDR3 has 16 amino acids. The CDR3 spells CASSLIRASGRPEQYF. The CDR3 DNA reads TGTGCCAGCAGCTTAATCCGGGCTAGCGGGAGACCCGAGCAGTACTTC.

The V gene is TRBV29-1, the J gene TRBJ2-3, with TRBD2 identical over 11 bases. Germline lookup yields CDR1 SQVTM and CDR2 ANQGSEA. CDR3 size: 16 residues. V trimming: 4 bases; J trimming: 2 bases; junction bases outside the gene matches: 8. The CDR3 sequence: CSVGGTSGGNTDTQYF. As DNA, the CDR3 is TGCAGCGTTGGGGGTACTAGCGGGGGTAACACAGATACGCAGTATTTT.

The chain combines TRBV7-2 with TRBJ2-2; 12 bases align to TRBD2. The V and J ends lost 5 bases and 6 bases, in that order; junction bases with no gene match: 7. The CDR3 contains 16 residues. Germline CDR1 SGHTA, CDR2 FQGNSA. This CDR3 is CASSPRTSGIPGELFF. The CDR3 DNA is TGTGCCAGCAGCCCACGGACTAGCGGGATACCCGGGGAGCTGTTTTTT. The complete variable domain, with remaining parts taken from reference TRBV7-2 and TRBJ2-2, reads GAGVSQSPSNKVTEKGKDVELRCDPISGHTALYWYRQSLGQGLEFLIYFQGNSAPDKSGLPSDRFSAERTGGSVSTLTIQRTQQEDSAVYLCASSPRTSGIPGELFFGEGSRLTVL.

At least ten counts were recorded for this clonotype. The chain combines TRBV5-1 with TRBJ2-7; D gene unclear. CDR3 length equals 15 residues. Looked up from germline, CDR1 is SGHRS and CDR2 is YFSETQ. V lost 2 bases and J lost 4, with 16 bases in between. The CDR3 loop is CASSLTPETVYEQYF. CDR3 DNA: TGCGCCAGCAGCTTAACCCCGGAGACTGTTTACGAGCAGTACTTC.